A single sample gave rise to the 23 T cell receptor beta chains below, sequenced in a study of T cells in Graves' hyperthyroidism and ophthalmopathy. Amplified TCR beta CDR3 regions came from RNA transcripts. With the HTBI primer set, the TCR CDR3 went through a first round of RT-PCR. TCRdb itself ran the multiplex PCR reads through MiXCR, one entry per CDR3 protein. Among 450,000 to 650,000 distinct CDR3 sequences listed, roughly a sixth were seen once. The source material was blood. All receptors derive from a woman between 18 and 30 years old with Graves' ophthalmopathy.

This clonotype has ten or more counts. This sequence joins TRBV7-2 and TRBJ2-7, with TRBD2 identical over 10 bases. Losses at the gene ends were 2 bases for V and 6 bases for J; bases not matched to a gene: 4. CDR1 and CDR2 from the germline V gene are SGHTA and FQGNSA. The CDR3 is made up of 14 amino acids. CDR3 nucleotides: TGTGCCAGCAGCTTAATGGCTAGCGGGAGCGAGCAGTACTTC. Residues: CASSLMASGSEQYF.

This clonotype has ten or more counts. DNA of the CDR3: TGTGCCAGCAGCTCTAGCGGGATGGGGAACATTCAGTACTTC. Translated, it gives CASSSSGMGNIQYF. V is TRBV7-9 and J is TRBJ2-4; 9 positions agree with TRBD2. The junction had 5 bases not matched to a gene; V was cut back by 4 bases and J by 7 bases. From germline, CDR1 is SEHNR and CDR2 FQNEAQ (reference sequence). This CDR3 comprises 14 residues.

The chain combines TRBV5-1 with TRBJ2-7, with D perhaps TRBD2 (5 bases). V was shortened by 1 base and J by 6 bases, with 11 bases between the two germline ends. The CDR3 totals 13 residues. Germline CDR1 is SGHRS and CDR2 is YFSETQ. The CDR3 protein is CASSLPAGGEQYF. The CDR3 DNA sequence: TGCGCCAGCAGCTTGCCCGCAGGAGGCGAGCAGTACTTC.

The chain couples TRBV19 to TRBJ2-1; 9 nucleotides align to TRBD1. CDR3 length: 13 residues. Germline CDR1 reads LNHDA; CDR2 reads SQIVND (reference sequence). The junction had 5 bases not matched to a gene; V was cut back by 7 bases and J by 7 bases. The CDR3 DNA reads TGTGCCAGTACCACAGGGGGCGGGAATGAGCAGTTCTTC. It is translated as CASTTGGGNEQFF. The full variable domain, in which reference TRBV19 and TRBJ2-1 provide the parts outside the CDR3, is DGGITQSPKYLFRKEGQNVTLSCEQNLNHDAMYWYRQDPGQGLRLIYYSQIVNDFQKGDIAEGYSVSREKKESFPLTVTSAQKNPTAFYLCASTTGGGNEQFFGPGTRLTVL.

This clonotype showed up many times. In DNA form, the CDR3 reads TGTGCCAGCAGTTTTCCGGACTTAAAGCTTGAGACCCAGTACTTC. This codes for CASSFPDLKLETQYF. The chain has TRBV28 and TRBJ2-5; perhaps TRBD2 as D (5 bases). This CDR3 has 15 residues. The V gene lost 3 bases and the J gene lost 5 bases, with 16 bases spanning the gap. Germline values: CDR1 MDHEN, CDR2 SYDVKM.

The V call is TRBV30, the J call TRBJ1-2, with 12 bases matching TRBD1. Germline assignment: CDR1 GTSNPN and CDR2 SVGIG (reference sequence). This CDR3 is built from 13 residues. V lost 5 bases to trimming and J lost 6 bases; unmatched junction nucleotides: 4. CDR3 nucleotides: TGTGCCTGGGGGACAGGGGGCGCGGATGGCTACACCTTC. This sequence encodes CAWGTGGADGYTF.

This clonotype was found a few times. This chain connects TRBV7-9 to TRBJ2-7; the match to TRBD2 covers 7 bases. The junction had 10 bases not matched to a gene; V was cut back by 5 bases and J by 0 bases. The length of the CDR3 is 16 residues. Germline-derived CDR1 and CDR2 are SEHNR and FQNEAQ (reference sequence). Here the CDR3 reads CASSPQIAGFSYEQYF. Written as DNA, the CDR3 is TGTGCCAGCAGCCCTCAAATAGCGGGCTTCTCCTACGAGCAGTACTTC.

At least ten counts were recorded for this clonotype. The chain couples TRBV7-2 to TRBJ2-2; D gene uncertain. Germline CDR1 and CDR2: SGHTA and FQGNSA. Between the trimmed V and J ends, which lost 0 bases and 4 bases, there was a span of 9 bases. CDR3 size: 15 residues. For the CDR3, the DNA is TGTGCCAGCAGCTTAGCTAACCAGGCCACCGGGGAGCTGTTTTTT. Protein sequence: CASSLANQATGELFF.

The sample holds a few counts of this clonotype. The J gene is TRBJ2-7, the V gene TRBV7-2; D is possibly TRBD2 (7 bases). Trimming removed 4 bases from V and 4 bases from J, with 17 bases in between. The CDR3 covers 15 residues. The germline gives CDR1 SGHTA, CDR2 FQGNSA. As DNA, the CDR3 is TGTGCCAGCAGCTCGAGAGGGGGGGGCATGTACGAGCAGTACTTC. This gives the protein CASSSRGGGMYEQYF.

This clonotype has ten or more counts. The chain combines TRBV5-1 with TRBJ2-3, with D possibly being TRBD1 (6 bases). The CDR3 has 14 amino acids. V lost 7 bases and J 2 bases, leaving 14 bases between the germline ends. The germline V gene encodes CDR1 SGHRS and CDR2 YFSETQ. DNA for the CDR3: TGCGCCAGCCGACAGGATCACCCCACAGATACGCAGTATTTT. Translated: CASRQDHPTDTQYF.

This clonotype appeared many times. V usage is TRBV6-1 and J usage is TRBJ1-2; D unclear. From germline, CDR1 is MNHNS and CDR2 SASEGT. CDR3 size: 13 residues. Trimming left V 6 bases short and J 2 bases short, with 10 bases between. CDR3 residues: CASSDGGNYGYTF. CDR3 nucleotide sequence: TGTGCCAGCAGCGACGGAGGGAACTATGGCTACACCTTC.

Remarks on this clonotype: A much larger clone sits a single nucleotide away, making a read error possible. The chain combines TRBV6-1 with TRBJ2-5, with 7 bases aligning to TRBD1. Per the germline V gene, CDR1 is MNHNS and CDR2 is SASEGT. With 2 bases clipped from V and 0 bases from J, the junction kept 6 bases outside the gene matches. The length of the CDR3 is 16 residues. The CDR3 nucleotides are TGTGCCAGCAGTGAAAAGGAGACAGGGTACCAAGAGACCCAGTACTTC. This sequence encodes CASSEKETGYQETQYF.

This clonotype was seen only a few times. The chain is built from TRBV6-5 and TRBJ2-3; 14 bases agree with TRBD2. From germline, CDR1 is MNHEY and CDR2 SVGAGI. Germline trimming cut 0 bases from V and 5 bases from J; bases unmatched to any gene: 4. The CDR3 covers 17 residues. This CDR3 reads CASSYSGTSGRRDTQYF. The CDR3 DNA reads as TGTGCCAGCAGTTACTCCGGGACTAGCGGGAGAAGAGATACGCAGTATTTT.

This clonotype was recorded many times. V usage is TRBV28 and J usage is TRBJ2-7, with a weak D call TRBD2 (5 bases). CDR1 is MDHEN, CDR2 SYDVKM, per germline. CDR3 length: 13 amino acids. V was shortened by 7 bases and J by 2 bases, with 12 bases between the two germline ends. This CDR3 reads CASMGANTYEQYF. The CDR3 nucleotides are TGTGCCAGCATGGGAGCGAACACCTACGAGCAGTACTTC.

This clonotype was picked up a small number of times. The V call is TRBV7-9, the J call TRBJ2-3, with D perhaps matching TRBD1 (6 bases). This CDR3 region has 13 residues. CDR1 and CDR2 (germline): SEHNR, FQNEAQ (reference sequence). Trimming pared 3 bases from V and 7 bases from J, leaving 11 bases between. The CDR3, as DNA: TGTGCCAGCAGCTTTCCGGGACAAAATACGCAGTATTTT. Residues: CASSFPGQNTQYF.

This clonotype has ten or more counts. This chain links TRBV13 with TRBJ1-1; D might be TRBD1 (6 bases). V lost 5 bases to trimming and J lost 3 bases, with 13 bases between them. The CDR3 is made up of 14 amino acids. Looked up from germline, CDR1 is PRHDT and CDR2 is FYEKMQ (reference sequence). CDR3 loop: CASSGRTAYTEAFF. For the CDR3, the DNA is TGTGCCAGCAGCGGACGGACAGCCTACACTGAAGCTTTCTTT.

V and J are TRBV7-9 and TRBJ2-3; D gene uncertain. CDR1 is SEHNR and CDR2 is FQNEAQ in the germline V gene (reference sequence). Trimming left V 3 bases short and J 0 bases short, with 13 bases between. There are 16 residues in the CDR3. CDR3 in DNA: TGTGCCAGCAGCTTGGAATCTGATCCTAGCACAGATACGCAGTATTTT. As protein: CASSLESDPSTDTQYF.

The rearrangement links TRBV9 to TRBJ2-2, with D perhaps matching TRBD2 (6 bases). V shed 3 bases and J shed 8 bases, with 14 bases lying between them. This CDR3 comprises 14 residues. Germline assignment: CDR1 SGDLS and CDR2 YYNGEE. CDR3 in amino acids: CASSAGGLSGELFF. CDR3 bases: TGTGCCAGCAGCGCTGGAGGGTTGTCGGGGGAGCTGTTTTTT.

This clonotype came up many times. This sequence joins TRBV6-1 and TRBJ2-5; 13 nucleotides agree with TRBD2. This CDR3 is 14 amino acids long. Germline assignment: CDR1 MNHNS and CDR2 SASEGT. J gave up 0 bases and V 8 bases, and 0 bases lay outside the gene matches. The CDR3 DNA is TGTGCCAGCGGACTAGCGGGGGACCAAGAGACCCAGTACTTC. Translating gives CASGLAGDQETQYF.

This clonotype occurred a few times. The DNA for the CDR3 is TGTGCCAGCAGATTGGGACGGCTCAATGAAAAACTGTTTTTT. Its translation is CASRLGRLNEKLFF. The chain joins TRBV6-1 to TRBJ1-4; possibly TRBD1 for D (5 bases). Germline V gene lookup returns CDR1 MNHNS and CDR2 SASEGT. This CDR3 comprises 14 residues. The V end lost 6 bases, the J end lost 5 bases, and 13 bases lay between the germline ends.

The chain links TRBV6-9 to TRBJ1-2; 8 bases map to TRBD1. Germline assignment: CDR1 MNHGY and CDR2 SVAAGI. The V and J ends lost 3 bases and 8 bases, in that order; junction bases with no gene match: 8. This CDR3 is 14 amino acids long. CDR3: CASSYLDRGWGYTF. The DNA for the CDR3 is TGTGCCAGCAGTTACCTTGACAGGGGTTGGGGCTACACCTTC.

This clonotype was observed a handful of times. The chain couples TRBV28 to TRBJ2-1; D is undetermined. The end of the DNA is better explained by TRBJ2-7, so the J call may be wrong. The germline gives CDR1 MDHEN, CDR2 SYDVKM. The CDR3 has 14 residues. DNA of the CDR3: TGTGCCAGCAGTTTACCTAGAGAAGTGAATGAGCAGTACTTC. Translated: CASSLPREVNEQYF.

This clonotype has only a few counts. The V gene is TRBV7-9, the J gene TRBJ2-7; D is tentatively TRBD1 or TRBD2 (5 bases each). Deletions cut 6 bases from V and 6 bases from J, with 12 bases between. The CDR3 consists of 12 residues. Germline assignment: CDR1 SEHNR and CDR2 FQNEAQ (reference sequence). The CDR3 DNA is TGTGCCAGCAGTGTATCGGGGCCCGAGCAGTACTTC. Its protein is CASSVSGPEQYF.